These T cell receptor beta chains were read from a single sample in a study of type 1 regulatory T cells. No antigen is known for these receptors. TCRdb analysed the reads with MiXCR anew, one entry per CDR3 protein. The sample holds fewer than 5,500 distinct CDR3 sequences, about 26% seen once. The source material was cultured type 1 regulatory T (Tr1) cells, either the whole culture or a sorted fraction (not recorded which). The origin of the receptors is a human donor in good health. CDR3s include the opening cysteine and the closing phenylalanine or tryptophan. Each record gives: CDR3 DNA, CDR3 protein, D gene, V gene, clone size, J gene. A D gene is named only where the DNA matches it firmly. A row's size may be missing; if present it is once, few, many or a size class.

cdr3_nt: TGCAGTGCTAATACGGTTTCGGCTCTCTTT; cdr3_aa: CSANTVSALF; d_call: NA; v_call: TRBV20-1; clone_size: NA; j_call: TRBJ1-1
cdr3_nt: TGTGCCAGCAGATGGACCCGGAACACCGGGGAGCTGTTTTTT; cdr3_aa: CASRWTRNTGELFF; d_call: NA; v_call: TRBV7-9; clone_size: medium-sized; j_call: TRBJ2-2
cdr3_nt: TGCGCCAGCAGCGCTACCCTGGGACAGCTAACCTACGAGCAGTACTTC; cdr3_aa: CASSATLGQLTYEQYF; d_call: TRBD1; v_call: TRBV5-1; clone_size: many; j_call: TRBJ2-7
cdr3_nt: TGTGCCAGCAGTTACTCGATGATCGCGCGAGGTGGCTACACCTTC; cdr3_aa: CASSYSMIARGGYTF; d_call: NA; v_call: TRBV6-5; clone_size: NA; j_call: TRBJ1-2
cdr3_nt: TGTGCCAGCAGCCGCCGCCAGGCGGGGGGGCTAGAGACCCAGTACTTC; cdr3_aa: CASSRRQAGGLETQYF; d_call: TRBD2; v_call: TRBV7-9; clone_size: NA; j_call: TRBJ2-5
cdr3_nt: TGTGCCAGCTCAAGCGGCGGGGGAAGTGGGTACGAGCAGTACTTC; cdr3_aa: CASSSGGGSGYEQYF; d_call: TRBD2; v_call: TRBV18; clone_size: NA; j_call: TRBJ2-7
cdr3_nt: TGTGCCACCAGGACAAGTAACTTCTACGAGCAGTACTTC; cdr3_aa: CATRTSNFYEQYF; d_call: NA; v_call: TRBV6-5; clone_size: few; j_call: TRBJ2-7
cdr3_nt: TGCAGCGTTTACAGGGAAGGAAAAGGCTACACCTTC; cdr3_aa: CSVYREGKGYTF; d_call: NA; v_call: TRBV29-1; clone_size: NA; j_call: TRBJ1-2
cdr3_nt: TGTGCTAGTGGGACAGCGGGTTCCACCTACAATGAGCAGATCTTC; cdr3_aa: CASGTAGSTYNEQIF; d_call: NA; v_call: TRBV12-5; clone_size: NA; j_call: TRBJ2-1
cdr3_nt: TGTGCCAGCAGCTTTGGACAGGGTGAGGATTCACCCCTCCACTTT; cdr3_aa: CASSFGQGEDSPLHF; d_call: TRBD1; v_call: TRBV7-8; clone_size: medium-sized; j_call: TRBJ1-6
cdr3_nt: TGTGCCAGCAGACAGGGTGTCGGCACCGGGGAGCTGTTTTTT; cdr3_aa: CASRQGVGTGELFF; d_call: NA; v_call: TRBV7-9; clone_size: medium-sized; j_call: TRBJ2-2
cdr3_nt: TGTGCCTGGAGGGGTCTAGATAAGGATACGCAGTATTTT; cdr3_aa: CAWRGLDKDTQYF; d_call: NA; v_call: TRBV30; clone_size: NA; j_call: TRBJ2-3
cdr3_nt: TGTGCCAGCAGCCAGGGACAGTTGGGCAATCAGCCCCAGCATTTT; cdr3_aa: CASSQGQLGNQPQHF; d_call: TRBD1; v_call: TRBV6-5; clone_size: NA; j_call: TRBJ1-5
cdr3_nt: TGTGCCAGCAGTTACGGGACAGGGGGATATGGCTACACCTTC; cdr3_aa: CASSYGTGGYGYTF; d_call: TRBD1; v_call: TRBV6-6; clone_size: NA; j_call: TRBJ1-2
cdr3_nt: TGCGCCAGCAGCTTGGTAGGGTCCAATGAGCAGTTCTTC; cdr3_aa: CASSLVGSNEQFF; d_call: NA; v_call: TRBV5-1; clone_size: few; j_call: TRBJ2-1
cdr3_nt: TGCGCCAGCAGCTTGACTAGCGGGCGTGACCAAGAGACCCAGTACTTC; cdr3_aa: CASSLTSGRDQETQYF; d_call: TRBD2; v_call: TRBV5-1; clone_size: once; j_call: TRBJ2-5
cdr3_nt: TGTGCCCTCACCCAGGGACTAGATTATCGGGAGCTGTTTTTT; cdr3_aa: CALTQGLDYRELFF; d_call: TRBD2; v_call: TRBV10-3; clone_size: NA; j_call: TRBJ2-2
cdr3_nt: TGTGCCAGCAGTTGCGGGAGACAAACTAAATTGAAATCCGAAGCTTTCTTT; cdr3_aa: CASSCGRQTKLKSEAFF; d_call: NA; v_call: TRBV6-2/TRBV6-3; clone_size: NA; j_call: TRBJ1-1
cdr3_nt: TGTGCCAGCAGCGCCGTGAGCGGGGCGAACACCGGGGAGCTGTTTTTT; cdr3_aa: CASSAVSGANTGELFF; d_call: TRBD2; v_call: TRBV6-1; clone_size: medium-sized; j_call: TRBJ2-2
cdr3_nt: TGTGCCAGCAGCCTACAGGACAGGGCTCGCGATGAGCAGTTCTTC; cdr3_aa: CASSLQDRARDEQFF; d_call: TRBD1; v_call: TRBV7-2; clone_size: few; j_call: TRBJ2-1
cdr3_nt: TGTGCCAGTAGTATTAGGACAGCCTATGGCTACACCTTC; cdr3_aa: CASSIRTAYGYTF; d_call: NA; v_call: TRBV19; clone_size: NA; j_call: TRBJ1-2
cdr3_nt: TGTGCCAGCAGCCAAGCTTACGGGACGCGAGCACCGGGGGGGCTGTTTTTT; cdr3_aa: CASSQAYGTRAPGGLFF; d_call: TRBD2; v_call: TRBV4-2; clone_size: NA; j_call: TRBJ2-2
cdr3_nt: TGTGCCAGTAATCGCCTAACCAGCAATCAGCCCCAACATTTT; cdr3_aa: CASNRLTSNQPQHF; d_call: NA; v_call: TRBV19; clone_size: NA; j_call: TRBJ1-5
cdr3_nt: TGTGCCAGCAGTTCGAGAGCTGAAGCTTTCTTT; cdr3_aa: CASSSRAEAFF; d_call: NA; v_call: TRBV12-3/TRBV12-4; clone_size: NA; j_call: TRBJ1-1
cdr3_nt: TGTGCCAGCAGCTTAGTTATCCCAGGGAGCGGAAACACCATATATTTT; cdr3_aa: CASSLVIPGSGNTIYF; d_call: NA; v_call: TRBV11-2; clone_size: few; j_call: TRBJ1-3
cdr3_nt: TGTGCCAGCAGCCAAGATCTGCGGCTTGGCTACACCTTC; cdr3_aa: CASSQDLRLGYTF; d_call: NA; v_call: TRBV14; clone_size: NA; j_call: TRBJ1-2
cdr3_nt: TGTGCCAGCAGTTACCAGGGGACCAAGCTGGATACGCAGTATTTT; cdr3_aa: CASSYQGTKLDTQYF; d_call: NA; v_call: TRBV6-6; clone_size: NA; j_call: TRBJ2-3
cdr3_nt: TGCAGCGTTGACCGCTTCTATAACAATGAGCAGTTCTTC; cdr3_aa: CSVDRFYNNEQFF; d_call: NA; v_call: TRBV29-1; clone_size: NA; j_call: TRBJ2-1
cdr3_nt: TGTGCCAGCAGCTTATTGTTCATAGCGGGGGGGAAAGAGACCCAGTACTTC; cdr3_aa: CASSLLFIAGGKETQYF; d_call: TRBD2; v_call: TRBV7-9; clone_size: many; j_call: TRBJ2-5
cdr3_nt: TGTGCCAGCAGCTTACAATCAGGGGGCGTTGGCACTGAAGCTTTCTTT; cdr3_aa: CASSLQSGGVGTEAFF; d_call: TRBD1; v_call: TRBV7-2; clone_size: NA; j_call: TRBJ1-1
cdr3_nt: TGTGCCAGCTCACCTACCAAGGCAGAGACCCAGTACTTC; cdr3_aa: CASSPTKAETQYF; d_call: NA; v_call: TRBV18; clone_size: many; j_call: TRBJ2-5
cdr3_nt: TGTGCCAGCAGCCCCCTCGGGACAGGGGGCAAGACCGGGGAGCTGTTTTTT; cdr3_aa: CASSPLGTGGKTGELFF; d_call: TRBD1; v_call: TRBV7-6; clone_size: few; j_call: TRBJ2-2
cdr3_nt: TGTGCCAGCAGCAGACCTAGCGGGGGGGCAAAACAGTATTTT; cdr3_aa: CASSRPSGGAKQYF; d_call: TRBD2; v_call: TRBV7-9; clone_size: NA; j_call: TRBJ2-3
cdr3_nt: TGTGCCAGCAGCCACCGGGACAGGGGCGGCCGAGGAGCTTTCTTT; cdr3_aa: CASSHRDRGGRGAFF; d_call: TRBD1; v_call: TRBV5-6; clone_size: few; j_call: TRBJ1-1
cdr3_nt: TGTGCCAGCAGCTTGGGCTACTATGCCTACGAGCAGTACTTC; cdr3_aa: CASSLGYYAYEQYF; d_call: NA; v_call: TRBV5-5; clone_size: NA; j_call: TRBJ2-7
cdr3_nt: TGTGCCAGCAGCCCCAGCACTCGGACAGCTAGTTACGAGCAGTACTTC; cdr3_aa: CASSPSTRTASYEQYF; d_call: NA; v_call: TRBV7-2; clone_size: medium-sized; j_call: TRBJ2-7
cdr3_nt: TGCAGCGTTGATCGACAGGGGGCGGTTGGTGAGCAGTTCTTC; cdr3_aa: CSVDRQGAVGEQFF; d_call: TRBD1; v_call: TRBV29-1; clone_size: medium-sized; j_call: TRBJ2-1
cdr3_nt: TGCGCCAGCAGCCCCCCCCTCGTGGAGGAGTCGGATACGCAGTATTTT; cdr3_aa: CASSPPLVEESDTQYF; d_call: NA; v_call: TRBV5-1; clone_size: medium-sized; j_call: TRBJ2-3
cdr3_nt: TGTGCCAGTAGTACGCGGGGGGGCTTGGACAATGAGCAGTTCTTC; cdr3_aa: CASSTRGGLDNEQFF; d_call: TRBD2; v_call: TRBV19; clone_size: few; j_call: TRBJ2-1
cdr3_nt: TGCAGTGCTAGAGAGACAGGGGGGTTAGGTACCGGGGAGCTGTTTTTT; cdr3_aa: CSARETGGLGTGELFF; d_call: TRBD1; v_call: TRBV20-1; clone_size: few; j_call: TRBJ2-2
cdr3_nt: TGTGCCAGCTCACCGCAGAAGGGTCCCCAAGAGACCCAGTACTTC; cdr3_aa: CASSPQKGPQETQYF; d_call: NA; v_call: TRBV18; clone_size: medium-sized; j_call: TRBJ2-5
cdr3_nt: TGTGCCAGTAGTAGAAGCACGGGACCTCTCGTGAACACCGGGGAGCTGTTTTTT; cdr3_aa: CASSRSTGPLVNTGELFF; d_call: NA; v_call: TRBV19; clone_size: NA; j_call: TRBJ2-2
cdr3_nt: TGTGCCAGCAGCTTGGAGGGGGGAGGCTTCTATGGCTACACCTTC; cdr3_aa: CASSLEGGGFYGYTF; d_call: NA; v_call: TRBV7-9; clone_size: many; j_call: TRBJ1-2
cdr3_nt: TGTGCCAGCAGCCTTCGGACATATAATTCACCCCTCCACTTT; cdr3_aa: CASSLRTYNSPLHF; d_call: NA; v_call: TRBV3-1; clone_size: medium-sized; j_call: TRBJ1-6
cdr3_nt: TGTGCCACCAGTGACCCTCGGTCTGGCAATCAGCCCCAGCATTTT; cdr3_aa: CATSDPRSGNQPQHF; d_call: NA; v_call: TRBV24-1; clone_size: NA; j_call: TRBJ1-5
cdr3_nt: TGTGCCAGCAGACTGGGGGGCTCATCCGGGGAGCTGTTTTTT; cdr3_aa: CASRLGGSSGELFF; d_call: NA; v_call: TRBV7-2; clone_size: few; j_call: TRBJ2-2